This T cell receptor (beta chain) was recorded in a study of T cell repertoires in cytomegalovirus infection. Study information: TCR beta signatures that were public indicated CMV infection and matching HLA type. Study-wide findings and caveats: Dominant in the ex vivo response were TCR beta clonotypes restricted by HLA-C and specific for CMV. Identification of carriers of CMV plus the relevant HLA was performed using cumulative public TCR beta family frequency.

As for this clonotype: The antigen remains unidentified.

TCRdb re-derived calls from the reads in MiXCR, one entry per CDR3 protein. The sample shows roughly 300,000 distinct CDR3 sequences, approximately 9.5% of them seen only once. Material for sequencing was PBMCs. This receptor was taken from a human donor in good health (CMV status not recorded). Some clones in this sample may be carry-over from other donors' samples.

The CDR3 DNA is TGTGCCAGCAGTGAAATGTCCTACGAGCAGTACTTC. Its translation is CASSEMSYEQYF. V is TRBV2 and J is TRBJ2-7; unclear D gene. This CDR3 comprises 12 residues. Trimming removed 2 bases from V and 1 base from J, with 3 bases in between. CDR1 is SNHLY, CDR2 FYNNEI, per germline.